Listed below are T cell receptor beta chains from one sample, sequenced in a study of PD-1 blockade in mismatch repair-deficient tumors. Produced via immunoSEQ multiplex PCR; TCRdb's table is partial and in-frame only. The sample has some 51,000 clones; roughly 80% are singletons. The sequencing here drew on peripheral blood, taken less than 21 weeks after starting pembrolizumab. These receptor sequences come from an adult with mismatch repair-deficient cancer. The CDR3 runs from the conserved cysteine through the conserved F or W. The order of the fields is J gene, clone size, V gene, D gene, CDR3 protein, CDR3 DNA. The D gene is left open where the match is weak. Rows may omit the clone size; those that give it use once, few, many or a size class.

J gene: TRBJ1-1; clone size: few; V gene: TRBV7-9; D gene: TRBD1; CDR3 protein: CASSWDSSEAFF; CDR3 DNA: TGTGCCAGCAGCTGGGACAGCTCTGAAGCTTTCTTT
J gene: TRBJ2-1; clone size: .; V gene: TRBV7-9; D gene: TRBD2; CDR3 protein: CASSKVAGGPYNEQFF; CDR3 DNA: TGTGCCAGCAGCAAGGTAGCGGGAGGGCCCTACAATGAGCAGTTCTTC
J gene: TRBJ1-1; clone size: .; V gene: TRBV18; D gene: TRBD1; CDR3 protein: CASSPSLGQVEAFF; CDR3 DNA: TGTGCCAGCTCACCGTCCCTGGGACAGGTTGAAGCTTTCTTT
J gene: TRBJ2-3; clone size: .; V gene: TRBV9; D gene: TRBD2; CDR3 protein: CASSVDVAGADTQYF; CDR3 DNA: TGTGCCAGCAGCGTAGATGTAGCGGGAGCAGATACGCAGTATTTT
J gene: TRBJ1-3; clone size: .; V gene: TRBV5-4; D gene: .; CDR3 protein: CASSLFGALKRRIHTIYF; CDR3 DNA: TGTGCCAGCAGCTTGTTTGGGGCCCTGAAAAGACGGATACACACCATATATTTT
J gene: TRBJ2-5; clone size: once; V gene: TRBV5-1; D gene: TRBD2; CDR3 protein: CASSFRLAGGRETQYF; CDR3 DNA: TGCGCCAGCAGCTTCAGACTAGCGGGAGGCAGGGAGACCCAGTACTTC
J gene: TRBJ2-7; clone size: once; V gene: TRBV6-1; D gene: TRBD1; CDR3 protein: CASSEGTGRYEQYF; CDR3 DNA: TGTGCCAGCAGTGAGGGGACAGGGAGGTACGAGCAGTACTTC
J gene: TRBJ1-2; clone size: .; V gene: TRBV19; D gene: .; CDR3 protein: CASSSAPGSWANYGYTF; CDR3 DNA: TGTGCCAGTAGTTCCGCTCCAGGGAGTTGGGCTAACTATGGCTACACCTTC
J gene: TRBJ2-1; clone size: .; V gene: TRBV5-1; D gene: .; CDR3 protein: CASSFDWLNEQFF; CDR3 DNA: TGCGCCAGCAGCTTCGACTGGCTCAATGAGCAGTTCTTC
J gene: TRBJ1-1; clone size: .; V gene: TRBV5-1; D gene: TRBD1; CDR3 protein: CASSPNRGGTEAFF; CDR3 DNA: TGCGCCAGCAGCCCGAACAGGGGGGGAACTGAAGCTTTCTTT
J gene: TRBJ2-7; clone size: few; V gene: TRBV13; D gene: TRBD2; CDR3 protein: CASSPRTSGSYEQYF; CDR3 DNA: TGTGCCAGCAGCCCAAGGACTAGCGGGAGTTACGAGCAGTACTTC
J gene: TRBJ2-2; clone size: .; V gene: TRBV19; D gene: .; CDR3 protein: CASTHAGTGELFF; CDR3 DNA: TGTGCCAGTACCCATGCGGGAACCGGGGAGCTGTTTTTT
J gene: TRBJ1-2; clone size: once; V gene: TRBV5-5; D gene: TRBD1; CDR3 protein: CASSLGQGWSYGYTF; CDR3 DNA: TGTGCCAGCAGCCTCGGACAGGGATGGTCCTATGGCTACACCTTC
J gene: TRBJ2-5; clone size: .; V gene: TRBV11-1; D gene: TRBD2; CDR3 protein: CASSGFSGRLGEQYF; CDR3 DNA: TGTGCCAGCAGCGGATTTAGCGGGAGACTAGGGGAGCAGTACTTC
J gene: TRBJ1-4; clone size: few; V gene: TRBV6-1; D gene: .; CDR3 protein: CASSDLLEEKLFF; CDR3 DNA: TGTGCCAGCAGTGACCTGCTTGAGGAAAAACTGTTTTTT
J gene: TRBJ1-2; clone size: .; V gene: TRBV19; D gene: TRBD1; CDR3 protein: CASSPGTGNYGYTF; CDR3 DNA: TGTGCCAGTAGTCCCGGGACAGGGAACTATGGCTACACCTTC
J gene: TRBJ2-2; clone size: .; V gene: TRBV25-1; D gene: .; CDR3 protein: CASSWGFSTGELFF; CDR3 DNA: TGTGCCAGCAGTTGGGGATTCAGCACCGGGGAGCTGTTTTTT
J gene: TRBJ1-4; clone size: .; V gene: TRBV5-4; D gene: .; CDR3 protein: CASSITVGTNEKLFF; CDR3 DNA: TGTGCCAGCAGCATAACAGTGGGAACTAATGAAAAACTGTTTTTT
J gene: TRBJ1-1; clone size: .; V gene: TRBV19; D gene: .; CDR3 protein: CASSISGDNTEAFF; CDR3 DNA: TGTGCCAGTAGTATATCTGGGGATAACACTGAAGCTTTCTTT
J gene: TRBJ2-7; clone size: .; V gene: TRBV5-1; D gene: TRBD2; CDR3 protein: CASSLTSGKYEQYF; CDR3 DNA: TGCGCCAGCAGCTTGACTAGCGGGAAATACGAGCAGTACTTC
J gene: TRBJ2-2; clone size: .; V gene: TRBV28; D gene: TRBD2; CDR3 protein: CASSTWGGRDTGELFF; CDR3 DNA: TGTGCCAGCAGTACCTGGGGCGGGAGGGACACCGGGGAGCTGTTTTTT
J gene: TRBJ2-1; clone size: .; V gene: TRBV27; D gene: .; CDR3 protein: CASSTIYIATPYNEQFF; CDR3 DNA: TGTGCCAGCAGTACCATTTACATAGCGACACCCTACAATGAGCAGTTCTTC
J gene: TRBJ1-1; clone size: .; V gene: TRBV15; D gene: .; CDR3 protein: CATSGSAYLNTEAFF; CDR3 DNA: TGTGCCACCAGCGGGTCAGCCTACCTCAACACTGAAGCTTTCTTT
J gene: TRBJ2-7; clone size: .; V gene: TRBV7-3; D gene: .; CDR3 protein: CASSPGGSQREQYF; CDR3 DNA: TGTGCCAGCAGCCCCGGGGGAAGTCAGCGCGAGCAGTACTTC
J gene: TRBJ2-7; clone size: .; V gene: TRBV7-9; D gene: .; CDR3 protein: CASSFRQSAYEQYF; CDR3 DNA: TGTGCCAGCAGCTTTCGGCAAAGTGCGTACGAGCAGTACTTC
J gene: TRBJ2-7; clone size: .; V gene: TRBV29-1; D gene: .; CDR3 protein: CSVRGGQGSYEQYF; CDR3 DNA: TGCAGCGTGAGGGGGGGGCAGGGATCCTACGAGCAGTACTTC
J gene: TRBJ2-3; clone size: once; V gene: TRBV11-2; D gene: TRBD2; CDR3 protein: CASSFRGRDTDTQYF; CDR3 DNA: TGTGCCAGCAGCTTTCGGGGGAGGGACACAGATACGCAGTATTTT
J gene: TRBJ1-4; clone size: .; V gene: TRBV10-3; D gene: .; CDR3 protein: CAISEYGTSDEKLFF; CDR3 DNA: TGTGCCATCAGTGAGTACGGGACAAGCGATGAAAAACTGTTTTTT
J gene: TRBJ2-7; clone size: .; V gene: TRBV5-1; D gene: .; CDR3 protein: CASRRWAEGAYEQYF; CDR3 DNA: TGCGCCAGCAGGAGGTGGGCGGAGGGAGCCTACGAGCAGTACTTC
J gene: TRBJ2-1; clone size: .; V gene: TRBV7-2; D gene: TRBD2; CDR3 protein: CASRTSGRSYNEQFF; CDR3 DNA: TGTGCCAGCCGTACTAGCGGTAGATCCTACAATGAGCAGTTCTTC
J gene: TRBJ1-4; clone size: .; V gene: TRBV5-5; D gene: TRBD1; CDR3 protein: CASSLRTGVGEKLFF; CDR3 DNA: TGTGCCAGCAGCTTGAGGACAGGGGTTGGTGAAAAACTGTTTTTT
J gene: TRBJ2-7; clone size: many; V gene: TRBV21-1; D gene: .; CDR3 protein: CASSPLGPPTEQYF; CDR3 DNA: TGTGCCAGCAGCCCTTTAGGGCCCCCTACCGAGCAGTACTTC
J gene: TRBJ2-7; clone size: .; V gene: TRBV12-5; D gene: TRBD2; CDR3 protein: CASGLAGREVDEQYF; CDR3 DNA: TGTGCTAGTGGTTTGGCCGGACGGGAGGTTGACGAGCAGTACTTC
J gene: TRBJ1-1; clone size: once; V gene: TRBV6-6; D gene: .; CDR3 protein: CASSYGPNTEAFF; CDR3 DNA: TGTGCCAGCAGTTACGGACCGAACACTGAAGCTTTCTTT
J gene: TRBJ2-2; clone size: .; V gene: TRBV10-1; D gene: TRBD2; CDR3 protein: CASSGSVVAGVAGELFF; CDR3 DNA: TGCGCCAGCAGTGGTTCTGTAGTAGCGGGAGTTGCCGGGGAGCTGTTTTTT
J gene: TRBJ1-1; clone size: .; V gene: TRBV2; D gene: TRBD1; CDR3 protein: CASSPETGRKTEAFF; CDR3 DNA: TGTGCCAGCAGCCCTGAGACAGGGAGGAAAACTGAAGCTTTCTTT
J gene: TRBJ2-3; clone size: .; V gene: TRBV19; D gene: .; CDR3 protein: CASSMMSGTDTQYF; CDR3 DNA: TGTGCCAGTAGTATGATGAGCGGCACAGATACGCAGTATTTT
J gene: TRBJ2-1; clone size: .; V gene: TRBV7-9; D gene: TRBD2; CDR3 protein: CASSSSGRVKDEQFF; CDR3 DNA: TGTGCCAGCAGCTCTAGCGGGAGGGTAAAGGATGAGCAGTTCTTC
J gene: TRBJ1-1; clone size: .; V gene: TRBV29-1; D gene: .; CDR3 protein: CSADRGPEAFF; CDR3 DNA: TGCAGCGCAGACCGAGGCCCTGAAGCTTTCTTT
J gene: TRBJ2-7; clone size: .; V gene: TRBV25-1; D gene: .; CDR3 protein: CATTSSFGYEQYF; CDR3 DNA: TGTGCCACAACTAGCAGCTTCGGGTACGAGCAGTACTTC
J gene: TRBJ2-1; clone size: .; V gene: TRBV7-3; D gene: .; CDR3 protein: CASSLNRGNNEQFF; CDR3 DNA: TGTGCCAGCAGCTTAAACCGGGGAAACAATGAGCAGTTCTTC
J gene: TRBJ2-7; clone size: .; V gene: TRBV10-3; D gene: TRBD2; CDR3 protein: CAISRTSGSYEQYF; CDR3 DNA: TGTGCCATCAGTCGGACTAGCGGGAGCTACGAGCAGTACTTC